One sample yielded the 28 T cell receptor beta chains listed below, sequenced in a study of human T cells and chemical hapten exposure. TCRdb re-analysed the RACE reads in MiXCR, keeping a single row per CDR3 protein. The table includes about 140,000 distinct CDR3 sequences, 12% detected once. The time point here: patch test 2, 6 weeks after DPC sensitization. Specified treatment: therapeutic diphenylcyclopropenone sensitization with weekly scalp DPC. Here the sequenced sample was whole blood, taken in connection with sensitization to the hapten diphenylcyclopropenone (DPC). These receptors came from a woman between 50 and 59 years old with alopecia areata. Some clones in this sample may be carry-over from other donors' samples.

The V call is TRBV7-9, the J call TRBJ2-2; D is tentatively TRBD1 or TRBD2 (5 bases each). The CDR3 length is 14 residues. Germline CDR1 SEHNR, CDR2 FQNEAQ (reference sequence). V was cut by 5 bases and J by 7 bases, with 14 bases left in between. The CDR3 sequence is CASSPDGGFGELFF. The CDR3 DNA follows: TGTGCCAGCAGCCCCGATGGGGGATTCGGGGAGCTGTTTTTT. The entire variable domain, with the rest obtained from reference TRBV7-9 and TRBJ2-2, is as follows: DTGVSQNPRHKITKRGQNVTFRCDPISEHNRLYWYRQTLGQGPEFLTYFQNEAQLEKSRLLSDRFSAERPKGSFSTLEIQRTEQGDSAMYLCASSPDGGFGELFFGEGSRLTVL.

The rearrangement joins TRBV18 to TRBJ2-3; perhaps TRBD2 as D (6 bases). CDR1 and CDR2 (germline): KGHSH, LQKENI. This CDR3 contains 16 residues. V lost 3 bases and J lost 0, with 13 bases in between. The CDR3 DNA reads as TGTGCCAGCTCACCGCCGGGGGTGCGGAGCACAGATACGCAGTATTTT. Translated: CASSPPGVRSTDTQYF.

Of note for this clonotype: This may come from a read error, since a much larger clone is one base off. The J gene is TRBJ2-3, the V gene TRBV7-9; a weak D match, TRBD1 (6 bases). V lost 0 bases to trimming and J lost 4 bases, with 8 bases between them. Germline CDR1 and CDR2: SEHNR and FQNEAQ (reference sequence). The CDR3 consists of 14 residues. The CDR3 sequence is CASSLADRSDTQYF. The CDR3 DNA is TGTGCCAGCAGCTTAGCCGACAGGTCAGATACGCAGTATTTT.

The CDR3 coding sequence is TGCAGCGTTGTTACCCGAGACAGGGTTGGAAACACCATATATTTT. It codes for CSVVTRDRVGNTIYF. The chain couples TRBV29-1 to TRBJ1-3; TRBD1 matches 7 bases. This CDR3 has 15 residues. V trimming: 4 bases; J trimming: 3 bases; junction bases outside the gene matches: 9. Germline V gene sequence: CDR1 SQVTM, CDR2 ANQGSEA.

This clonotype showed up just a few times. The V and J genes are TRBV6-2 or TRBV6-3 and TRBJ2-2; D remains unclear. Deletions cut 5 bases from V and 0 bases from J, with 7 bases between. Germline V lookup: CDR1 MNHEY, CDR2 SVGEGT. The CDR3 is made up of 14 amino acids. CDR3 protein: CASSRKANTGELFF. In nucleotides, the CDR3 is TGTGCCAGCAGTCGCAAGGCGAACACCGGGGAGCTGTTTTTT.

The J gene is TRBJ2-7, the V gene TRBV29-1, with TRBD1 identical over 10 bases. V lost 7 bases to trimming and J lost 3 bases; unmatched junction nucleotides: 6. There are 13 residues in the CDR3. The V gene's germline CDR1 is SQVTM and CDR2 ANQGSEA. This chain's CDR3 is CSAGGQGSYEQYF. In DNA, the CDR3 is TGCAGCGCCGGGGGACAGGGGAGCTACGAGCAGTACTTC.

The V call is TRBV3-1, the J call TRBJ1-2, with D unclear. This CDR3 contains 14 residues. Trimming stripped 1 base from V and 4 bases from J, with 10 bases between. From germline, CDR1 is LGHDT and CDR2 YNNKEL (reference sequence). The DNA of the CDR3 is TGTGCCAGCAGCCAAGTGAGGACTGGCTATGGCTACACCTTC. Its translation: CASSQVRTGYGYTF.

The sample holds a few counts of this clonotype. This chain connects TRBV18 to TRBJ2-7; 11 bases line up with TRBD2. Germline-derived CDR1 and CDR2 are KGHSH and LQKENI. V was pared by 5 bases and J by 6 bases, with 18 bases of the junction left unmatched. CDR3 length equals 18 residues. In nucleotides, the CDR3 is TGTGCCAGCTCAGCCCGCCGTTTAGGGCTAGCGGGAGGAGGCGAGCAGTACTTC. This encodes CASSARRLGLAGGGEQYF.

This clonotype was recorded many times. The rearrangement uses TRBV4-2 and TRBJ2-3; 7 bases align to TRBD2. With 0 bases clipped from V and 1 base from J, the junction kept 7 bases outside the gene matches. Germline V CDR1 and CDR2: LGHNA, YNFKEQ. This CDR3 contains 17 residues. The CDR3 region has the DNA TGTGCCAGCAGCCAAGAAGGTGGCGGGAGCGGCACAGATACGCAGTATTTT. Amino acid sequence: CASSQEGGGSGTDTQYF.

This clonotype was observed a handful of times. The chain couples TRBV5-4 to TRBJ1-1; the match to TRBD1 covers 7 bases. The J segment lost 3 bases and the V segment lost 2 bases, leaving 4 bases of the junction unmatched. CDR3 size: 14 residues. Germline lookup yields CDR1 SGHNT and CDR2 YYREEE (reference sequence). CDR3 residues: CASSLLDRYTEAFF. In nucleotides, the CDR3 is TGTGCCAGCAGCTTATTGGACAGGTACACTGAAGCTTTCTTT.

V usage is TRBV20-1 and J usage is TRBJ1-4; 9 bases map to TRBD1. In germline, CDR1 is DFQATT, CDR2 SNEGSKA (reference sequence). The CDR3 consists of 14 residues. V lost 5 bases to trimming and J lost 7 bases; unmatched junction nucleotides: 8. The CDR3 DNA reads as TGCAGTGCTGGGACAGGGATAGGTAGTGAAAAACTGTTTTTT. Translating it yields CSAGTGIGSEKLFF.

This clonotype was observed a few times. The rearrangement uses TRBV5-5 and TRBJ2-2, with 14 nucleotides matching TRBD2. This CDR3 has 16 residues. The germline V gene encodes CDR1 SGHKS and CDR2 YYEKEE (reference sequence). V lost 0 bases, J lost 6 bases, and 1 base stayed unmatched. The CDR3 bases are TGTGCCAGCAGCTTGGGACTAGCGGGAGGGGCCGGGGAGCTGTTTTTT. Translating it yields CASSLGLAGGAGELFF.

The CDR3 loop is CSAPGQGAAEAFF. As DNA, the CDR3 is TGCAGCGCCCCGGGACAGGGGGCCGCTGAAGCTTTCTTT. The V and J genes are TRBV29-1 and TRBJ1-1; 12 nucleotides align to TRBD1. V lost 7 bases and J lost 6; bases outside the gene matches: 6. The germline gives CDR1 SQVTM, CDR2 ANQGSEA. The CDR3 length is 13 residues.

This clonotype was seen more than once but under ten times. The V call is TRBV29-1, the J call TRBJ1-2; 11 positions agree with TRBD1. The CDR3 is 12 amino acids. CDR1 and CDR2 (germline): SQVTM, ANQGSEA. V dropped 6 bases and J dropped 9; count of bases not matched to a gene: 6. The DNA for the CDR3 is TGCAGCGTAGGACAGGGGGCGCTTAGCTACACCTTC. This codes for CSVGQGALSYTF. The full variable domain, its missing parts supplied by reference TRBV29-1 and TRBJ1-2, is SAVISQKPSRDICQRGTSLTIQCQVDSQVTMMFWYRQQPGQSLTLIATANQGSEATYESGFVIDKFPISRPNLTFSTLTVSNMSPEDSSIYLCSVGQGALSYTFGSGTRLTVV.

This clonotype was seen more than once but under ten times. This chain uses TRBV7-6 with TRBJ2-3; 9 nucleotides align to TRBD2. V lost 0 bases, J lost 5 bases, and 6 bases stayed unmatched. Germline assignment: CDR1 SGHVS and CDR2 FNYEAQ. The CDR3 is 16 amino acids. The CDR3 DNA follows: TGTGCCAGCAGCTTAGCCCCAGCGGGAGGAGGAGATACGCAGTATTTT. It encodes CASSLAPAGGGDTQYF.

This clonotype was seen at least ten times. The V and J genes are TRBV5-1 and TRBJ2-1, with TRBD1 matching over 7 bases. Per germline, CDR1 SGHRS and CDR2 YFSETQ. V lost 0 bases, J lost 5 bases, and 2 bases stayed unmatched. The length of the CDR3 is 14 residues. The DNA of the CDR3 is TGCGCCAGCAGCTTGGAGGGACAGCACAATGAGCAGTTCTTC. Its translation is CASSLEGQHNEQFF. Full variable domain (missing parts from reference TRBV5-1 and TRBJ2-1): KAGVTQTPRYLIKTRGQQVTLSCSPISGHRSVSWYQQTPGQGLQFLFEYFSETQRNKGNFPGRFSGRQFSNSRSEMNVSTLELGDSALYLCASSLEGQHNEQFFGPGTRLTVL.

This sequence joins TRBV11-2 and TRBJ2-1; TRBD2 aligns across 9 bases. The germline gives CDR1 SGHAT, CDR2 FQNNGV. The junction had 13 bases not matched to a gene; V was cut back by 4 bases and J by 9 bases. The CDR3 has 16 amino acids. The CDR3 bases are TGTGCCAGCAGCTGGCGACTAGCGGCCAGAGACGGTGAGCAGTTCTTC. As protein: CASSWRLAARDGEQFF.

The chain uses TRBV20-1 and TRBJ2-7; TRBD2 matches 7 bases. This CDR3 contains 14 residues. V was pared by 0 bases and J by 3 bases, with 5 bases of the junction left unmatched. Germline CDR1 DFQATT, CDR2 SNEGSKA (reference sequence). The DNA for the CDR3 is TGCAGTGCTAGAGACCGGGACTACCTCTACGAGCAGTACTTC. Amino acids: CSARDRDYLYEQYF.

The genes are TRBV11-1 and TRBJ1-1, with D hard to call. CDR1 and CDR2 (germline): SGHAT, FQDESV (reference sequence). The V gene lost 4 bases and the J gene lost 0 bases, with 15 bases spanning the gap. This CDR3 is 16 amino acids long. CDR3 bases: TGTGCCAGCAGCTGGCTTGGTCGTACTTTGAACACTGAAGCTTTCTTT. Translating gives CASSWLGRTLNTEAFF.

This clonotype has a count of ten or more. The rearrangement uses TRBV20-1 and TRBJ1-4, with TRBD1 identical over 10 bases. The CDR3 is 14 residues long. With V trimmed by 5 bases and J by 8 bases, 8 bases remained unmatched. Germline CDR1 reads DFQATT; CDR2 reads SNEGSKA (reference sequence). CDR3 bases: TGCAGTGCTCCGGACAGGGGGAAAGGGGAAAAACTGTTTTTT. This encodes CSAPDRGKGEKLFF.

The rearrangement joins TRBV4-2 to TRBJ1-2; tentative D call: TRBD1 (5 bases). Germline lookup yields CDR1 LGHNA and CDR2 YNFKEQ. V was pared by 1 base and J by 0 bases, with 6 bases between. The CDR3 extends over 14 amino acids. CDR3 protein: CASSQGQSNYGYTF. The CDR3 DNA reads as TGTGCCAGCAGCCAAGGACAGTCTAACTATGGCTACACCTTC.

Ten or more counts support this clonotype. This chain uses TRBV7-9 with TRBJ2-2, with a weak D call TRBD2 (7 bases). This CDR3 has 19 residues. The germline CDR1 and CDR2 sequences are SEHNR and FQNEAQ (reference sequence). Between the trimmed V and J ends, which lost 3 bases and 2 bases, there was a span of 22 bases. CDR3 bases: TGTGCCAGCAGCTTCCTTTGGGGGGGCGAGCGATCAAACACCGGGGAGCTGTTTTTT. This encodes CASSFLWGGERSNTGELFF.

The genes are TRBV7-9 and TRBJ2-7, with D perhaps given as TRBD1 or TRBD2 (5 bases each). Germline V gives CDR1 SEHNR, CDR2 FQNEAQ (reference sequence). The CDR3 length is 15 residues. V was pared by 4 bases and J by 5 bases, with 18 bases between. The CDR3 spells CASSSERRRGHEQYF. The CDR3 coding sequence is TGTGCCAGCAGCTCGGAGCGGAGAAGGGGCCACGAGCAGTACTTC.

This clonotype has ten or more counts. The chain carries TRBV20-1 and TRBJ2-3; 13 bases line up with TRBD2. The CDR3 has 16 amino acids. CDR1 is DFQATT, CDR2 SNEGSKA, per germline (reference sequence). The junction had 6 bases not matched to a gene; V was cut back by 0 bases and J by 6 bases. The CDR3 here is CSARERTSGSHDTQYF. In DNA, the CDR3 is TGCAGTGCTAGAGAGAGGACTAGCGGGAGTCATGATACGCAGTATTTT.

The rearrangement uses TRBV6-6 and TRBJ2-7, with 11 nucleotides matching TRBD1. The CDR3 loop spans 13 amino acids. V shed 8 bases, J shed 6 bases, and the junction held 6 bases outside the gene matches. The germline CDR1 and CDR2 sequences are MNHNY and SVGAGI (reference sequence). CDR3 sequence (DNA): TGTGCCAGCGGACTGGACAGGGGGCTCGAGCAGTACTTC. It translates to CASGLDRGLEQYF.

This clonotype was counted a few times. The rearrangement joins TRBV7-2 to TRBJ2-4; no definite D call. Germline lookup yields CDR1 SGHTA and CDR2 FQGNSA. V lost 1 base and J lost 2, with 12 bases in between. This CDR3 has 16 residues. CDR3 nucleotides: TGTGCCAGCAGCTTAGAGTGGCTGGACCCCAAAAACATTCAGTACTTC. Translation: CASSLEWLDPKNIQYF.

This clonotype has a handful of counts. V is TRBV24-1 and J is TRBJ2-3; 9 bases fit TRBD2. The V and J ends lost 4 bases and 10 bases, in that order; junction bases with no gene match: 11. The CDR3 is 15 amino acids. Germline lookup yields CDR1 KGHDR and CDR2 SFDVKD. In DNA, the CDR3 is TGTGCCACCAGTGACTCTGGACTAGCGATGGAGGCGCAGTATTTT. Translating gives CATSDSGLAMEAQYF.

In its sample, this clonotype was seen many times. This chain uses TRBV14 with TRBJ1-3; the D gene is possibly TRBD1 (5 bases). The CDR3 is made up of 14 amino acids. Trimming removed 0 bases at V and 9 bases at J, with 12 bases between. Per germline, CDR1 SGHDN and CDR2 FVKESK. In DNA form, the CDR3 reads TGTGCCAGCAGCCAAGATCTGGAGGGGACCACCATATATTTT. Amino acid sequence: CASSQDLEGTTIYF.